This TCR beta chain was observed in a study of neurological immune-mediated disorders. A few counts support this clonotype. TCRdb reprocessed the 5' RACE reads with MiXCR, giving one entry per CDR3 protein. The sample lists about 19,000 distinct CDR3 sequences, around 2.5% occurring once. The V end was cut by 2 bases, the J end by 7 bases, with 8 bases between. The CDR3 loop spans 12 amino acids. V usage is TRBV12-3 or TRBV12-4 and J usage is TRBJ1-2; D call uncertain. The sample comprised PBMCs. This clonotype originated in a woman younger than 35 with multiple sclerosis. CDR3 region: CASSLTMGGYTF. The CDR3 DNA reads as TGTGCCAGCAGTTTAACCATGGGTGGCTACACCTTC.